This note documents a single TCR beta chain sequence. Its target is unknown. Sequencing used immunoSEQ multiplex PCR; TCRdb keeps in-frame clones, though not all of them. The sample includes some 80,000 clones, about 87% of them seen just once. This sample is drawn from a study of T cell responses to AZD1222 COVID-19 vaccine. Study-wide findings and caveats: Donors, mostly white British, included more females; clonal diversity was possibly underestimated. Only a handful of AZD1222 recipients were seropositive at baseline. When two AZD1222 doses had been given, Spike-specific TCR breadth and depth rose. With dominance at 160-218 and 743-854, vaccine-associated CD4 TCRs spanned spike.

Trimming pared 0 bases from V and 2 bases from J, leaving 7 bases between. The CDR3 runs to 14 residues. Germline V gives CDR1 LGHNA, CDR2 YNFKEQ. The sequence was collected from an adult who received the MenACWY meningococcal vaccine as a control. This chain joins TRBV4-2 and TRBJ1-1, with D unresolved. Sequencing used peripheral blood, obtained 28 days after the second dose of the MenACWY control vaccine. Here the CDR3 DNA reads TGTGCCAGCAGCCAAGATACGGGCAACACTGAAGCTTTCTTT. This translates into CASSQDTGNTEAFF.